A single sample gave rise to the 27 T cell receptor beta chains below, sequenced in a study of patients with pleural tuberculosis. Using its own MiXCR run on the reads, TCRdb lists one record per CDR3 protein. The sample records 25,000 to 30,000 distinct CDR3 sequences, about 20% being singletons. Specimen: peripheral blood. The receptors shown here come from a human donor with pleural tuberculosis.

This clonotype was picked up many times. The chain recombines TRBV27 with TRBJ2-7, with TRBD1 as a possible D gene (5 bases). With 8 bases removed from V and 2 bases from J, the gap between germline ends came to 13 bases. The CDR3 sequence is 13 residues long. Germline CDR1 reads MNHEY; CDR2 reads SMNVEV (reference sequence). The CDR3 nucleotides are TGTGCCAGCGGACAAGGCCCAACCTACGAGCAGTACTTC. Amino acids: CASGQGPTYEQYF.

As regards this clonotype: One junction end disagrees with the germline gene, perhaps due to a read error. V and J are TRBV27 and TRBJ1-6; D may be TRBD1 (5 bases). This CDR3 comprises 12 residues. In germline, CDR1 is MNHEY, CDR2 SMNVEV (reference sequence). CDR3 DNA sequence: TGTACCAGCAGTTTCCCGGGGCCACCCCTCCACTTT. Its protein is CTSSFPGPPLHF.

The chain links TRBV12-3 or TRBV12-4 to TRBJ1-5; D perhaps matches TRBD1 (5 bases). This CDR3 contains 16 residues. V lost 6 bases to trimming and J lost 0 bases, with 15 bases between them. DNA of the CDR3: TGTGCCAGCAGGGCAGGGTGGGGAGATAGCAATCAGCCCCAGCATTTT. Its translation: CASRAGWGDSNQPQHF.

The rearrangement links TRBV10-3 to TRBJ2-3; the match to TRBD2 covers 7 bases. The CDR3 length is 15 residues. In germline, CDR1 is ENHRY, CDR2 SYGVKD. V shed 6 bases and J 5 bases; nucleotides not matched to a gene: 11. The CDR3 nucleotides read TGTGCCATCAGCCCCGGCAGCGGGAACATAGATACGCAGTATTTT. Translation: CAISPGSGNIDTQYF.

The table lists this clonotype with many counts. The V call is TRBV13, the J call TRBJ1-2, with D possibly matching TRBD1 (5 bases). V lost 5 bases, J lost 2 bases, and 9 bases lay in between. The CDR3 length is 13 residues. The germline V gene has CDR1 PRHDT and CDR2 FYEKMQ (reference sequence). The CDR3 DNA follows: TGTGCCAGCAGCCCGAGACAGAACTATGGCTACACCTTC. It codes for CASSPRQNYGYTF.

This clonotype has just one count. The rearrangement joins TRBV7-9 to TRBJ1-3; 8 nucleotides match TRBD1. The CDR3 loop spans 15 amino acids. The V gene's germline CDR1 is SEHNR and CDR2 FQNEAQ (reference sequence). V dropped 4 bases and J dropped 5; count of bases not matched to a gene: 7. This CDR3 reads CASSSGTGSRNTIYF. As DNA, the CDR3 is TGTGCCAGCAGCTCCGGGACAGGAAGCCGAAACACCATATATTTT.

This clonotype has a count of ten or more. The rearrangement uses TRBV6-6 and TRBJ2-3; 7 positions agree with TRBD2. V lost 4 bases, J lost 4 bases, and 5 bases stayed unmatched. Germline V lookup: CDR1 MNHNY, CDR2 SVGAGI (reference sequence). This CDR3 spans 14 amino acids. The CDR3 loop reads CASSLGEGPDTQYF. DNA of the CDR3: TGTGCCAGCAGTTTGGGGGAGGGTCCAGATACGCAGTATTTT.

Concerning this clonotype: Compared with germline, one end of the junction differs, possibly owing to a read error. The gene calls are TRBV2 and TRBJ1-1; D remains ambiguous. CDR1 SNHLY and CDR2 FYNNEI come from the germline V gene. The CDR3 runs to 15 residues. The CDR3 loop reads CAGSQDSRPNTEAFF. For the CDR3, the DNA is TGTGCCGGCAGCCAAGACTCTCGCCCGAACACTGAAGCTTTCTTT.

The sample holds many counts of this clonotype. The chain employs TRBV6-2 or TRBV6-3 and TRBJ2-3; TRBD1 might be the D (5 bases). Germline values: CDR1 MNHEY, CDR2 SVGEGT. The CDR3 sequence is 13 residues long. Trimming stripped 3 bases from V and 3 bases from J, with 7 bases between. CDR3 in DNA: TGTGCCAGCAGTTATCCAGGGACAGATACGCAGTATTTT. Translated, it gives CASSYPGTDTQYF.

Remarks on this clonotype: One junction end disagrees with the germline gene, perhaps due to a read error. The chain combines TRBV27 with TRBJ2-1, with D perhaps matching TRBD1 (6 bases). Per germline, CDR1 MNHEY and CDR2 SMNVEV (reference sequence). There are 12 residues in the CDR3. CDR3 in amino acids: CAISMTGNEQFF. The CDR3 bases are TGTGCCATCAGTATGACAGGCAATGAGCAGTTCTTC.

This clonotype was seen repeatedly, ten times or more. The chain joins TRBV28 to TRBJ1-5; no clear D. Germline-derived CDR1 and CDR2 are MDHEN and SYDVKM. The length of the CDR3 is 13 residues. Deletions cut 6 bases from V and 0 bases from J, with 6 bases between. The CDR3 DNA reads TGTGCCAGCAGAGCTTATAGCAATCAGCCCCAGCATTTT. This encodes CASRAYSNQPQHF.

This clonotype occurred many times. The V call is TRBV28, the J call TRBJ1-2; the D gene is possibly TRBD1 (5 bases). V dropped 6 bases and J dropped 2 bases, with 13 bases sitting between them. Germline values: CDR1 MDHEN, CDR2 SYDVKM. The CDR3 sequence is 14 residues long. CDR3 residues: CASRPGGANYGYTF. The CDR3 DNA reads TGTGCCAGCAGGCCGGGAGGGGCCAACTATGGCTACACCTTC.

This clonotype was picked up many times. V usage is TRBV5-1 and J usage is TRBJ1-1; unclear D gene. The CDR3 length is 13 residues. V was clipped by 4 bases and J by 6 bases, with 13 bases between them. CDR1 is SGHRS and CDR2 is YFSETQ in the germline V gene. The CDR3: CASSPQESAEAFF. The CDR3 DNA sequence: TGCGCCAGCAGCCCCCAGGAGTCGGCTGAAGCTTTCTTT.

This clonotype appeared many times. Possible read error: a much larger clone is one base away. The rearrangement joins TRBV6-6 to TRBJ2-1; 10 bases align to TRBD2. Trimming removed 4 bases from V and 4 bases from J; junction bases left unmatched: 4. This CDR3 has 15 residues. CDR1 is MNHNY, CDR2 SVGAGI, per germline (reference sequence). CDR3 in amino acids: CASSFTSGAYNEQFF. DNA of the CDR3: TGTGCCAGCAGTTTTACTAGCGGGGCTTACAATGAGCAGTTCTTC.

This clonotype occurred many times. The rearrangement links TRBV2 to TRBJ2-7; no clear D gene. The germline V gene encodes CDR1 SNHLY and CDR2 FYNNEI. The CDR3 spans 12 residues. Deletions cut 6 bases from V and 5 bases from J, with 11 bases between. The CDR3 DNA reads as TGTGCCAGCAGGTTCCAGTATAACGAGCAGTACTTC. It yields the protein CASRFQYNEQYF.

This clonotype was seen repeatedly, ten times or more. The chain is built from TRBV3-1 and TRBJ2-5, with D tentatively TRBD2 (5 bases). Trimming left V 5 bases short and J 2 bases short, with 9 bases between. The germline V gene encodes CDR1 LGHDT and CDR2 YNNKEL (reference sequence). The CDR3 sequence is 13 residues long. CDR3: CASSFGVQETQYF. The CDR3 nucleotides are TGTGCCAGCAGCTTCGGGGTTCAAGAGACCCAGTACTTC.

The rearrangement links TRBV7-2 to TRBJ1-1; maybe TRBD1 (6 bases). In germline, CDR1 is SGHTA, CDR2 FQGNSA. The CDR3 length is 13 residues. The V gene lost 1 base and the J gene lost 4 bases, with 7 bases spanning the gap. CDR3 in DNA: TGTGCCAGCAGCTTAGTACAGGGCACTGAAGCTTTCTTT. Its protein is CASSLVQGTEAFF.

The chain has TRBV6-2 or TRBV6-3 and TRBJ1-1; 7 bases are shared with TRBD1. With 6 bases clipped from V and 7 bases from J, the junction kept 11 bases outside the gene matches. The CDR3 is 14 residues long. Germline-derived CDR1 and CDR2 are MNHEY and SVGEGT. CDR3 residues: CASSDFRGLDEAFF. Here the CDR3 DNA reads TGTGCCAGCAGCGATTTTAGGGGGCTGGATGAAGCTTTCTTT.

This clonotype was seen many times. The chain uses TRBV5-5 and TRBJ2-3; D ambiguous. V gave up 5 bases and J gave up 1 base, with 8 bases separating them. The CDR3 covers 13 residues. Germline CDR1 reads SGHKS; CDR2 reads YYEKEE (reference sequence). The CDR3 region is CASSPFGTDTQYF. CDR3 nucleotide sequence: TGTGCCAGCAGTCCCTTTGGCACAGATACGCAGTATTTT.

The rearrangement uses TRBV5-1 and TRBJ2-7; D is perhaps TRBD1 or TRBD2 (6 bases each). Between the trimmed V and J ends, which lost 5 bases and 6 bases, there was a span of 18 bases. Germline assignment: CDR1 SGHRS and CDR2 YFSETQ. The CDR3 runs to 14 residues. CDR3 amino acids: CASREQIGGAEQYF. CDR3 nucleotides: TGCGCCAGCAGGGAACAGATCGGGGGCGCCGAGCAGTACTTC. Using reference TRBV5-1 and TRBJ2-7 for the parts outside the CDR3, the full variable domain is KAGVTQTPRYLIKTRGQQVTLSCSPISGHRSVSWYQQTPGQGLQFLFEYFSETQRNKGNFPGRFSGRQFSNSRSEMNVSTLELGDSALYLCASREQIGGAEQYFGPGTRLTVT.

As DNA, the CDR3 is TGTGCCAGCTCACGGTCAGCGGGAAACAATCAGCCCCAGCATTTT. It is translated as CASSRSAGNNQPQHF. This chain uses TRBV18 with TRBJ1-5; unclear D gene. The CDR3 has 15 amino acids. V gave up 4 bases and J gave up 3 bases, with 13 bases separating them. Germline V CDR1 and CDR2: KGHSH, LQKENI.

This clonotype was seen many times. A read error may explain this, as a much larger clone is one base away. This chain links TRBV20-1 with TRBJ2-3; the D is unclear. The CDR3 has 15 residues. Germline V CDR1 and CDR2: DFQATT, SNEGSKA (reference sequence). CDR3 loop: CSARDYEGITDAQYF. The CDR3 coding sequence is TGCAGTGCTAGAGATTACGAAGGGATAACAGATGCGCAGTATTTT.

This clonotype was seen at least ten times. The chain carries TRBV7-2 and TRBJ2-7, with 11 nucleotides matching TRBD1. CDR1 and CDR2 (germline): SGHTA, FQGNSA. Losses at the gene ends were 5 bases for V and 1 base for J; bases not matched to a gene: 4. CDR3 length: 15 residues. CDR3 loop: CASSQGQGGSYEQYF. In nucleotides, the CDR3 is TGTGCCAGCAGCCAGGGACAGGGGGGGTCCTACGAGCAGTACTTC.

This clonotype counts as medium-sized. The chain combines TRBV28 with TRBJ1-2; unclear D gene. Germline CDR1 MDHEN, CDR2 SYDVKM. This CDR3 comprises 14 residues. Trimming stripped 4 bases from V and 7 bases from J, with 16 bases between. The CDR3 DNA reads as TGTGCCAGCAGTTGGACGTCAAGGGTCTCTGGCTACACCTTC. This sequence encodes CASSWTSRVSGYTF.

This clonotype turned up a few times. The chain joins TRBV30 to TRBJ1-2; 7 nucleotides align to TRBD1. CDR3 length: 13 amino acids. The germline CDR1 and CDR2 sequences are GTSNPN and SVGIG (reference sequence). Losses at the gene ends were 5 bases for V and 8 bases for J; bases not matched to a gene: 11. The CDR3 DNA reads TGTGCCTGGGGCTTCAGACAGGGTGGAGGCTACACCTTC. Translating it yields CAWGFRQGGGYTF. Supplemented by reference TRBV30 and TRBJ1-2, the full variable domain reads SQTIHQWPATLVQPVGSPLSLECTVEGTSNPNLYWYRQAAGRGLQLLFYSVGIGQISSEVPQNLSASRPQDRQFILSSKKLLLSDSGFYLCAWGFRQGGGYTFGSGTRLTVV.

A note on this clonotype: Since a much larger clone is just one base distant, this may be a read error. The CDR3 DNA is TGTGCCAGCAGTAGAAGCGGGGGGGCCTACAATGAGCAGTTCTTC. Its protein product is CASSRSGGAYNEQFF. The gene calls are TRBV12-3 or TRBV12-4 and TRBJ2-1; TRBD2 aligns across 10 bases. CDR3 length: 15 amino acids. Trimming removed 5 bases from V and 2 bases from J; junction bases left unmatched: 3.

This rearrangement joins TRBV4-2 to TRBJ2-1, with 16 bases identical to TRBD2. V was clipped by 0 bases and J by 0 bases; unmatched bases: 5. The CDR3 sequence is 20 residues long. CDR1 and CDR2 (germline): LGHNA, YNFKEQ. CDR3 nucleotide sequence: TGTGCCAGCAGCCAAGACCCCGGGACTAGCGGGAGGGGCTCCTACAATGAGCAGTTCTTC. Amino acid sequence: CASSQDPGTSGRGSYNEQFF.